The entry that follows covers one T cell receptor (beta chain) sequence. Its specificity is not known. A 5'RACE reaction primed in the constant segment made cDNA libraries of TCR alpha and TCR beta, and these carried sample barcodes and UMIs. MiXCR, run by TCRdb on the 5' RACE reads, gives a single entry per CDR3 protein. The sample holds hundreds of thousands of distinct CDR3 sequences, about 24% seen once. Germline V CDR1 and CDR2: SGHRS, YFSETQ. The J segment lost 6 bases and the V segment lost 4 bases, leaving 4 bases of the junction unmatched. This CDR3 has 12 residues. These data originate in a study of T-cell memory formation after mild COVID-19. Study findings and constraints: Pre-infection memory harbored some responding clones, suggesting cross-reactive memory joined. Shrinking CD4+ clones were chiefly CM and EM; CD8+ ones were chiefly EMRA. Contracting clones from day 15 to 85 showed balanced CD4/CD8; later expanders favored CD4+.

V and J are TRBV5-1 and TRBJ2-7; TRBD1 aligns across 7 bases. The specimen was PBMCs or a T cell subset sorted from them (not recorded which). The clonotype was recovered from an adult woman who had mild COVID-19 (a few samples of this study predate the infection). Cell type and time point are not known. CDR3: CASSQTGVEQYF. For the CDR3, the DNA is TGCGCCAGCAGCCAAACAGGGGTCGAGCAGTACTTC.